A selection of T cell receptor beta chains follows, all from one sample in a study of technical replicates of blood from several donors. Here immunoSEQ multiplex PCR was the method, and the copy in TCRdb shows in-frame clones only, minus some. Here the sample spans tens of thousands of clones, nearly 96% being singletons. The sequenced material came from T cells isolated from PBMCs. These receptor sequences come from a human donor in good health. Both conserved end residues are trimmed from each CDR3.

V gene: TRBV5-1; CDR3 protein: ASSQGQGLGMRPFTGELF
V gene: TRBV2; CDR3 protein: ASSRLAGGVGSEQY
V gene: TRBV10-1; CDR3 protein: ASSESPQGYEQY
V gene: TRBV5-6; CDR3 protein: ASSLTGASGSYNEQF
V gene: TRBV2; CDR3 protein: ASSVTVDTEAF
V gene: TRBV11-2; CDR3 protein: ASSLQGSSGNTIY
V gene: TRBV6-5; CDR3 protein: ATKPWRESSEQY
V gene: TRBV18; CDR3 protein: ATSEDPSGRSEQY
V gene: TRBV28; CDR3 protein: ASRTPAGGPNEQF
V gene: TRBV11-1; CDR3 protein: ASSNSITIGYT
V gene: TRBV9; CDR3 protein: ASSVFDRYNEQF
V gene: TRBV16; CDR3 protein: ASILEVRWTEAF
V gene: TRBV2; CDR3 protein: ASSVGQVREQY
V gene: TRBV4-1; CDR3 protein: ASSRIVSESSYNEQF
V gene: TRBV29-1; CDR3 protein: SVERLGGEQY
V gene: TRBV10-2; CDR3 protein: ASTLAGGSDTQY
V gene: TRBV27; CDR3 protein: ASSFQGAYNEQF
V gene: TRBV7-2; CDR3 protein: ASSLIGLTNTGELF
V gene: TRBV6-1; CDR3 protein: ASSEERTAFYGYT
V gene: TRBV5-8; CDR3 protein: ASSFSPANYGYT
V gene: TRBV2; CDR3 protein: ASRATGMGTGNTIY
V gene: TRBV30; CDR3 protein: AWRGLPLPLNTEAF
V gene: TRBV20-1; CDR3 protein: SYLPGTGFI